This T cell receptor beta chain came from a study of identical twins (dated by TCRdb to the mid-2010s). Background for the entire study: To test whether fetal clonotypes persist, this study deep-sequenced TCR alpha and beta repertoires from monozygotic twins, from unrelated adults of various ages, and from cord blood. To rule out contamination, replicate twin experiments were performed at different times with different library preparation protocols.

Library generation was performed with 5' RACE. Sequencing took place on an Illumina HiSeq 2000. A universal primer binding site was added through template switching, and the final cDNA carried a unique molecular identifier so that TCR cDNA molecules could be counted accurately. Specific primers in the conserved constant-segment region were used to synthesize first-strand cDNA for the TCR alpha and beta chains. Each cDNA library was double barcoded, with a SMART-Mk sample barcode plus Illumina barcodes, to control for contamination. Two successive PCR steps introduced TruSeq adapter sequences along with Illumina sample barcodes. TCR alpha and beta cDNA libraries were sequenced on the Illumina HiSeq platform with custom primers. Per the original workflow: Raw reads were processed with MiGEC to extract unique molecular identifiers, and MiXCR was used to determine CDR3 positions. Recombination models were inferred per individual with the repgenHMM and IGoR tools using an EM algorithm. The tcR package in R was used for shared clonotype analysis, with sharing normalized by the product of cloneset sizes. To study raw recombination without the effects of thymic and clonal selection, out-of-frame nonproductive sequences were analyzed. In-frame beta chains were kept once TCRdb had trimmed the public reads at Q25 with fastp and called clones with MiXCR. Under each unique CDR3 protein, matching rows form one entry showing the most common genes and DNA. The V and J calls were not made by the authors but by TCRdb's processing. This sample is represented by around 550,000 distinct CDR3 sequences; about 15% of them were singletons. The top ten constitute 0.44% of the sample.

As for this clonotype: The antigen this receptor binds is unknown. No base quality information exists; no much larger clone differs at one position.

V loses 1 base, J loses 4 bases, and the germline ends lie 12 bases apart. The CDR3 contains 15 residues, cysteine and phenylalanine counted. Only the CDR3 part of the read is kept: 45 bases, read in frame from the first base. The germline V gene gives CDR1 as MNHNS and CDR2 as SASEGT. What the work shows at the level of the full study, not this receptor alone: In beta out-of-frame sequences, excess twin sharing was weaker, because having fewer shared sequences lowered the signal-to-noise ratio. Compared with coincidental sharing between unrelated individuals, out-of-frame TCR alpha sequences shared between twins had an excess of sequences with low generation probability. Fewer insertions were carried by abundant cord blood beta clonotypes, a similar but weaker trend appeared in young adult naive repertoires, and no such trend appeared in memory repertoires. Conclusions relied on cross-sectional statistical analysis, since the same donors could not be followed over many years. Zero-insertion analyses could be partly confounded by invariant T cells such as MAIT and iNKT, although diverse VJ usage argued against such confounding for most clonotypes. In monozygotic twins, out-of-frame TCR alpha sharing was systematically underestimated by recombination models, although the models agreed with sharing between unrelated individuals.

All donors were healthy Caucasians. Three pairs of female monozygotic twins, all aged roughly 18 to 30 years, made up the twin cohort. CD4+ and CD8+ T cell populations were isolated with positive isolation kits from Invitrogen. These data were also filed under a second study, of yellow fever vaccine responses in identical twins. The second study, in turn, reports: According to the authors, the vaccine-induced T cell response in identical twins seemed to be partly convergent and partly specific to each individual. In identical twins, the study followed T cell clones that responded to the vaccine with precision.

The V and J genes are TRBV6-1 and TRBJ2-3; tentative D gene TRBD2, with 5 bases matching. Sequencing used CD4+ T cells sorted from blood. This sequence was found in a woman between 18 and 30 years old in good health. CDR3 reads: CASSEGPGVADTQYF. The DNA reads as follows: TGTGCCAGCAGTGAAGGGCCCGGGGTGGCAGATACGCAGTATTTT.